What follows is one T cell receptor (beta chain) and its context. In the original analysis: Nucleated cell number was recorded as an estimate derived from reference gene primer amplification. Clones were sequenced by immunoSEQ multiplex PCR, and TCRdb holds only the in-frame ones, with some missing. V and J calls and clone size are copied from that table; D and trimming were computed from the DNA. The data hold around 100,000 clones, with 65% to 80% observed a single time. Germline V gene data show CDR1 as SGHDT and CDR2 as YYEEEE. Unmatched junction bases numbered 2, after V lost 3 bases and J lost 6 bases. This CDR3 region has 13 residues. These data are taken from a study of blood T cell repertoires in COVID-19. Overall study: Donors in the United States, Italy and Spain gave samples during acute or convalescent COVID-19. Sample material is recorded as cDNA or gDNA derived from T cells, B-cell-depleted T cells, or PBMCs.

Specimen: peripheral blood. This chain joins TRBV5-6 and TRBJ1-2; 10 nucleotides line up with TRBD1. This receptor was taken from a man in his 70s with active or convalescent COVID-19. The CDR3: CASSSGTGDGYTF. The CDR3 coding sequence is TGTGCCAGCAGCTCAGGGACAGGGGATGGCTACACCTTC. The variable domain in full, completed from reference TRBV5-6 and TRBJ1-2, reads DAGVTQSPTHLIKTRGQQVTLRCSPKSGHDTVSWYQQALGQGPQFIFQYYEEEERQRGNFPDRFSGHQFPNYSSELNVNALLLGDSALYLCASSSGTGDGYTFGSGTRLTVV.